Sequencing of this TCR beta chain was carried out in a study of blood T cell repertoires in COVID-19. This table comes from immunoSEQ multiplex PCR, and its TCRdb copy is limited to in-frame clones, with some not included. The table shows approximately 220,000 clones, with around four fifths occurring only once. The CDR3 covers 17 residues. Trimming at V came to 2 bases and at J to 1 base, leaving 7 bases not matched to a gene. Germline CDR1 reads MNHEY; CDR2 reads SVGEGT. The origin of this receptor is a woman in her 50s who had been exposed to COVID-19. Sequenced input: PBMCs or T cells enriched from blood (not recorded which). This chain uses TRBV6-2 or TRBV6-3 with TRBJ2-2, with 7 bases fitting TRBD2. The CDR3 nucleotides are TGTGCCAGCAGTTACACGGGCGGACTAGTGAACACCGGGGAGCTGTTTTTT. Its translation: CASSYTGGLVNTGELFF.